This TCR beta chain is from a study of CD8 T cells in Susac syndrome. Broader study findings: The study conceded that relatively few individuals underwent its TCR sequencing and HLA analysis.

Trimming pared 5 bases from V and 4 bases from J, leaving 14 bases between. Germline CDR1 reads GTSNPN; CDR2 reads SVGIG (reference sequence). This CDR3 has 13 amino acids. Comment on this clonotype: What it binds is not known.

After extraction with the RNeasy kit, 0.5 to 1 ug of the RNA was reverse transcribed using random hexamers. The CDR3 of TCR beta was amplified by immunoSEQ multiplex PCR across 54 Vbeta and 13 Jbeta. TCRdb ran MiXCR on the immunoSEQ multiplex PCR reads and lists one entry per CDR3 protein. This table has some 130,000 distinct CDR3 sequences, just under 95% appearing once. Sample: CD8+ T cells from PBMCs. The V and J genes are TRBV30 and TRBJ1-2, with D maybe TRBD1 (5 bases). This TCR derives from a human donor with Susac syndrome. For the CDR3, the DNA is TGTGCCTGGGTGCTCGGGGGAGGCTATGGCTACACCTTC. Residues: CAWVLGGGYGYTF.